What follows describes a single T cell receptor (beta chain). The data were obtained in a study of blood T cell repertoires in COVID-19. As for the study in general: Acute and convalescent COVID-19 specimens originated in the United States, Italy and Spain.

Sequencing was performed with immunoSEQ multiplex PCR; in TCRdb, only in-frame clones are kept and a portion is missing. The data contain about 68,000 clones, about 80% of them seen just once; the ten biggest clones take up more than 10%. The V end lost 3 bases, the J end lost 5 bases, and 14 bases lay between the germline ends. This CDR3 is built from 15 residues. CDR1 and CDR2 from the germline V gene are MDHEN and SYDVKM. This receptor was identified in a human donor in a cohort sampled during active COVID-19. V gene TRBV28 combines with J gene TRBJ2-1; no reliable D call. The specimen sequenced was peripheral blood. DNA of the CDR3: TGTGCCAGCAGTTTCCTTAGCCCGACCAACAATGAGCAGTTCTTC. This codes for CASSFLSPTNNEQFF. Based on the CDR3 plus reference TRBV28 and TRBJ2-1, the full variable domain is DVKVTQSSRYLVKRTGEKVFLECVQDMDHENMFWYRQDPGLGLRLIYFSYDVKMKEKGDIPEGYSVSREKKERFSLILESASTNQTSMYLCASSFLSPTNNEQFFGPGTRLTVL.